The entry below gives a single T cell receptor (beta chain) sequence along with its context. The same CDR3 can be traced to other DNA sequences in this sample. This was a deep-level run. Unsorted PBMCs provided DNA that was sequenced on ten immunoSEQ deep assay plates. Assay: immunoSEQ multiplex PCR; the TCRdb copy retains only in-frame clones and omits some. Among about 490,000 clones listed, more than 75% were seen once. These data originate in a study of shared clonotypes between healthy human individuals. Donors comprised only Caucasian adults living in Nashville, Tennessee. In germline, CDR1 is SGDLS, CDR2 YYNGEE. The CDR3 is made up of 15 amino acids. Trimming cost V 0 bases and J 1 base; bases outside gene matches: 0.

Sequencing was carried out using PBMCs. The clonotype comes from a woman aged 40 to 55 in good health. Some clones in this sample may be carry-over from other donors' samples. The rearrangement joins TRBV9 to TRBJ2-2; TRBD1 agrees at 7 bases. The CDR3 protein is CASSVGTGNTGELFF. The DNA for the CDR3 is TGTGCCAGCAGCGTAGGGACAGGGAACACCGGGGAGCTGTTTTTT. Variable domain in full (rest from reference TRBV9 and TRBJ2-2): DSGVTQTPKHLITATGQRVTLRCSPRSGDLSVYWYQQSLDQGLQFLIQYYNGEERAKGNILERFSAQQFPDLHSELNLSSLELGDSALYFCASSVGTGNTGELFFGEGSRLTVL.